This entry features one TCR beta chain sequence. Its antigen is currently unknown. V shed 5 bases and J shed 0 bases, with 11 bases lying between them. This CDR3 is 14 amino acids long. Germline V CDR1 and CDR2: MNHEY, SMNVEV (reference sequence). This entry comes from a study of T cell responses to AZD1222 COVID-19 vaccine. Points from the study as a whole: Donors in the cohort were predominantly white British and more often female, and clonal diversity was possibly underestimated. Nearly half of spike-specific TCRs reportedly go after variant regions that carry no mutations.

This table comes from immunoSEQ multiplex PCR, and its TCRdb copy is limited to in-frame clones, with some not included. Seen here are about 180,000 clones, 75% to 90% observed once, and the top ten hold about 4.3%. The chain uses TRBV27 and TRBJ2-7, with D unclear. This TCR was recovered from an adult who received the MenACWY meningococcal vaccine as a control. The sequencing used peripheral blood, collected 28 days after the second dose of the MenACWY control vaccine. CDR3 residues: CASSGRLSSYEQYF. In DNA form, the CDR3 reads TGTGCCAGCAGTGGACGGTTAAGCTCCTACGAGCAGTACTTC.